This record covers a single T cell receptor beta chain. Its antigen remains unknown. This sample is part of a study of graft-versus-host responses after intestinal transplantation. Study-wide context: Each of the recipients got a multivisceral, liver-intestinal, or isolated intestinal transplant. All recipients got anti-thymocyte globulin induction, then tacrolimus and steroids for 2 to 3 years. Study results and caveats: Recipient marrow showed GvH clones, some seen first in ileum or blood.

Some clones are missing from TCRdb's copy, which holds only in-frame ones; the method was immunoSEQ multiplex PCR. The table has some 83,000 clones, 91% seen once. Per germline, CDR1 SGHTA and CDR2 FQGNSA. This CDR3 spans 15 amino acids. Trimming cost V 5 bases and J 8 bases; bases outside gene matches: 10. The clonotype was recovered from a human donor who received an intestinal transplant. This sequence joins TRBV7-2 and TRBJ1-2, with TRBD1 matching 11 bases. The sample was unstimulated CD4+ T cells sorted from spleen or lymph node cells, taken before intestinal transplant. The CDR3 sequence is CASSQQGQGAGGYTF. CDR3 bases: TGTGCCAGCAGCCAACAAGGACAGGGGGCGGGGGGCTACACCTTC.